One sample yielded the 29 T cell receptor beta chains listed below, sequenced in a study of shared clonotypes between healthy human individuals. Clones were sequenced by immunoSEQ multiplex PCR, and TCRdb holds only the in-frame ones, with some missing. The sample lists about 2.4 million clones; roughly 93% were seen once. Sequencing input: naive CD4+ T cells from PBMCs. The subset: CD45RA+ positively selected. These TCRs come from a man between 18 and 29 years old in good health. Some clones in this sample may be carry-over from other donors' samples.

The DNA for the CDR3 is TGTGCCAGCAGTGCTATCTGGGGACAGACAGGACTAGCGGACTACAATGAGCAGTTCTTC. Translated, it gives CASSAIWGQTGLADYNEQFF. The J gene is TRBJ2-1, the V gene TRBV2; 10 positions agree with TRBD2. The CDR3 contains 20 residues. Germline V gives CDR1 SNHLY, CDR2 FYNNEI. V shed 4 bases, J shed 3 bases, and the junction held 18 bases outside the gene matches.

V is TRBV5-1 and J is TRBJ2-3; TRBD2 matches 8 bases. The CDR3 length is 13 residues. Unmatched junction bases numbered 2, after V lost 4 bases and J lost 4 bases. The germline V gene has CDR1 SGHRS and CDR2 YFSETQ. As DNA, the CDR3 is TGCGCCAGCAGCAACGGGAGGGCAGATACGCAGTATTTT. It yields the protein CASSNGRADTQYF.

The CDR3 is CATSRNTGTSSNTQYF. CDR3 sequence (DNA): TGTGCCACCAGCAGAAACACCGGGACTAGTTCGAATACGCAGTATTTT. The rearrangement joins TRBV15 to TRBJ2-3; 8 bases line up with TRBD2. This CDR3 spans 16 amino acids. The trim removed 2 bases at V and 7 bases at J, leaving 11 bases unmatched. Germline CDR1 is LNHNV and CDR2 is YYDKDF (reference sequence).

The CDR3 DNA is TGTGCCAGCTCACCCGGCCTTAGTGGAAACACCATATATTTT. Protein product: CASSPGLSGNTIYF. The chain uses TRBV18 and TRBJ1-3; D is uncertain. V lost 3 bases, J lost 3 bases, and 9 bases lay in between. The CDR3 extends over 14 amino acids. Germline assignment: CDR1 KGHSH and CDR2 LQKENI.

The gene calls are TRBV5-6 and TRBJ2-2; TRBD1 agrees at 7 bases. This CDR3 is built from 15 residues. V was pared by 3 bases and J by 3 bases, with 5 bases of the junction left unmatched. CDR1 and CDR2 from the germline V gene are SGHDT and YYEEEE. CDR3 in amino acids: CASSSDRYYTGELFF. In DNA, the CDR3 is TGTGCCAGCAGCTCGGACAGGTACTACACCGGGGAGCTGTTTTTT.

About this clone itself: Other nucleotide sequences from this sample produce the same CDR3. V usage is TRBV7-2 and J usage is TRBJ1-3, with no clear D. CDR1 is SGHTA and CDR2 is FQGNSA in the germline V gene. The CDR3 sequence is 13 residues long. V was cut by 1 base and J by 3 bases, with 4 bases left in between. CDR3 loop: CASSLDSGNTIYF. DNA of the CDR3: TGTGCCAGCAGCTTAGATAGTGGAAACACCATATATTTT.

The CDR3 region has the DNA TGCGCCAGCAGCCAATCTTTCGGACAGGGTGCAACAGATACGCAGTATTTT. It yields the protein CASSQSFGQGATDTQYF. The chain joins TRBV4-1 to TRBJ2-3, with 8 nucleotides matching TRBD1. The V segment lost 2 bases and the J segment 3 bases; nucleotides outside the gene matches: 10. The CDR3 spans 17 residues. Looked up from germline, CDR1 is MGHRA and CDR2 is YSYEKL.

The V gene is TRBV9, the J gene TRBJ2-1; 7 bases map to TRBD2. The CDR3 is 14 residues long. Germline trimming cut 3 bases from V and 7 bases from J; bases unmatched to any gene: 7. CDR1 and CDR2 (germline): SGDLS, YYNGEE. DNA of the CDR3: TGTGCCAGCAGCGCAACGGGAGGATGGAATGAGCAGTTCTTC. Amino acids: CASSATGGWNEQFF.

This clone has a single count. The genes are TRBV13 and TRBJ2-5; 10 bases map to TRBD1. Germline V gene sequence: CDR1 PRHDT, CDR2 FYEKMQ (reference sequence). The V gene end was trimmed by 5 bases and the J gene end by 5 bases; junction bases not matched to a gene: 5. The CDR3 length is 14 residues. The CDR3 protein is CASSRTGGVETQYF. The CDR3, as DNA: TGTGCCAGCAGCCGGACAGGGGGTGTGGAGACCCAGTACTTC.

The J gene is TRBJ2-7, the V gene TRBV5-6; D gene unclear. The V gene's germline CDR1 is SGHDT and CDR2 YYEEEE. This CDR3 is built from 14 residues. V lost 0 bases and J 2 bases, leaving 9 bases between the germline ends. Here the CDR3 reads CASSLGAKTYEQYF. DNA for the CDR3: TGTGCCAGCAGCTTGGGAGCGAAGACCTACGAGCAGTACTTC.

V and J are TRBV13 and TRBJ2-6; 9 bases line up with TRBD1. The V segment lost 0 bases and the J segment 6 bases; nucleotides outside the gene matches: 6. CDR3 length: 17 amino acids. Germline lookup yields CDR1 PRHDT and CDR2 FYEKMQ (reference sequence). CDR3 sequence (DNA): TGTGCCAGCAGCTTAGGACAGGGGGCGCGAGTGGCCAACGTCCTGACTTTC. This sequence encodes CASSLGQGARVANVLTF.

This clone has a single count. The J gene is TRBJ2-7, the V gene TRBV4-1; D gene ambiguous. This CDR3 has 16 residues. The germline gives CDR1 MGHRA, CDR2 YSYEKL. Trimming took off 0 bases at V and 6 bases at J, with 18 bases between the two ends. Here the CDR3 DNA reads TGCGCCAGCAGCCAAGAGGGATTCCTACCGGGTCCCGAGCAGTACTTC. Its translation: CASSQEGFLPGPEQYF.

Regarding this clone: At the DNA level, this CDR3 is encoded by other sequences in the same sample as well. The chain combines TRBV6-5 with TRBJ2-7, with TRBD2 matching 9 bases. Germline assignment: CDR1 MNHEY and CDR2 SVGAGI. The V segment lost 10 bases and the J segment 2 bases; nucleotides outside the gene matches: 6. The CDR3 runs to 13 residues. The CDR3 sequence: CATGGGRAYEQYF. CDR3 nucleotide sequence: TGTGCCACCGGGGGCGGGAGGGCCTACGAGCAGTACTTC.

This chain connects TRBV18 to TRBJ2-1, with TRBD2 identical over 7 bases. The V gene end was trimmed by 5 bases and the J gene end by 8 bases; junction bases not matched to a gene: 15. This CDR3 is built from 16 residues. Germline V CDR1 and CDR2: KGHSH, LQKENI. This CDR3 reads CASSSPAGRRPYEQFF. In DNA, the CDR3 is TGTGCCAGCTCATCCCCCGCCGGGAGGCGTCCCTATGAGCAGTTCTTC.

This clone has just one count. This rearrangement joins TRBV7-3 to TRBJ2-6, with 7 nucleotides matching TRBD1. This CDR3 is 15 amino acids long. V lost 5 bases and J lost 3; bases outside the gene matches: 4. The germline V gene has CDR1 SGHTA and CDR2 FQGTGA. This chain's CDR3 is CASSPDRVGANVLTF. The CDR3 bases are TGTGCCAGCAGCCCCGACAGGGTTGGGGCCAACGTCCTGACTTTC.

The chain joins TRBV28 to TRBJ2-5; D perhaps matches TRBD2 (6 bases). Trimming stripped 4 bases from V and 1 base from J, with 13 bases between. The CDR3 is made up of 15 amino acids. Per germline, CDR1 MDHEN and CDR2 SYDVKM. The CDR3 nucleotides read TGTGCCAGCAGTTCCGTCGGGGAGGCCCAAGAGACCCAGTACTTC. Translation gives CASSSVGEAQETQYF.

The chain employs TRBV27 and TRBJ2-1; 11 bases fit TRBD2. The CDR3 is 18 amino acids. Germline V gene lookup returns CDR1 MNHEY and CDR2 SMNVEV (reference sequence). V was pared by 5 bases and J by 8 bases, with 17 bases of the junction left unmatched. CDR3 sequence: CASSPIAGGQGFKYEQFF. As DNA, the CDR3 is TGTGCCAGCAGTCCCATAGCGGGGGGGCAGGGTTTCAAATATGAGCAGTTCTTC.

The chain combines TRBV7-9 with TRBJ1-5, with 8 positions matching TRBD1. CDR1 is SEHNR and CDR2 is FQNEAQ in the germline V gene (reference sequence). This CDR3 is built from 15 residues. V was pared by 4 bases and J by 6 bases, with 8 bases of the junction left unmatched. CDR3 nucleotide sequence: TGTGCCAGCAGCTCCACAGGGGGTATACGTCAGCCCCAGCATTTT. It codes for CASSSTGGIRQPQHF.

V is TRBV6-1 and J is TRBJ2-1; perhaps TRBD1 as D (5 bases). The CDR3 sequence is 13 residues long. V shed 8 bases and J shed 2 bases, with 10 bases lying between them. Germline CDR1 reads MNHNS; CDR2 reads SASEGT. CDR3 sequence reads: CASRQGPYNEQFF. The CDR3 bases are TGTGCCAGCCGTCAGGGCCCCTACAATGAGCAGTTCTTC.

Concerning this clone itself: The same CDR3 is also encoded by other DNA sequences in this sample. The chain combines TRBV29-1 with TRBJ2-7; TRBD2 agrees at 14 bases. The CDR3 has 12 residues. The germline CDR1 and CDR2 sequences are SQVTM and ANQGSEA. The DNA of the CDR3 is TGCAGTGGGACTAGCGGGAGCTACGAGCAGTACTTC. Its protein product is CSGTSGSYEQYF.

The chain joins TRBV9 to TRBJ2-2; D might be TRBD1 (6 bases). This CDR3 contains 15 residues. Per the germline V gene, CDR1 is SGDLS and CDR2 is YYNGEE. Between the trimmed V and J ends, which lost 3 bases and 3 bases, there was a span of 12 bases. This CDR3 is CASSGGYRDTGELFF. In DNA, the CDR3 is TGTGCCAGCAGCGGGGGGTACAGGGACACCGGGGAGCTGTTTTTT.

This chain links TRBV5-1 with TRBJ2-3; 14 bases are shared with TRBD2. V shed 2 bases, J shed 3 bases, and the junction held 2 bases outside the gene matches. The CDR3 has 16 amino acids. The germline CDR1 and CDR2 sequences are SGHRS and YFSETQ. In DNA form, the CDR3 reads TGCGCCAGCAGCTTTCGACTAGCGGGGGGGACAGATACGCAGTATTTT. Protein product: CASSFRLAGGTDTQYF.

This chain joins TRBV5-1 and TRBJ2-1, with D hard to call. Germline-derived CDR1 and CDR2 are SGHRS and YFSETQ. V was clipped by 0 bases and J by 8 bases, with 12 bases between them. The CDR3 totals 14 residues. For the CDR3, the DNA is TGCGCCAGCAGCTTGGGCGAAGTCGCCGATGAGCAGTTCTTC. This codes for CASSLGEVADEQFF.

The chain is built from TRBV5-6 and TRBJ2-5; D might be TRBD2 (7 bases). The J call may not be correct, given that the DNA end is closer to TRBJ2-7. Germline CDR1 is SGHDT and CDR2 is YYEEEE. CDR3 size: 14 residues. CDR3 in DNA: TGTGCCAGCAGCTTAAGGGGGGGCTGGTACGAGCAGTACTTC. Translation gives CASSLRGGWYEQYF.

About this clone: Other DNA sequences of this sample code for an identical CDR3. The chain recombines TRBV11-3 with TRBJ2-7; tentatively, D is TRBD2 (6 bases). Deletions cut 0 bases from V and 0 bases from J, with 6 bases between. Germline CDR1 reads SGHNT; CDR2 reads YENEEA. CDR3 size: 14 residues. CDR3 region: CASSLEGGSYEQYF. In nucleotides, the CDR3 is TGTGCCAGCAGCTTAGAGGGGGGCTCCTACGAGCAGTACTTC.

CDR3 residues: CASSIRSYLPENTEAFF. The CDR3 bases are TGTGCCAGTAGTATTCGGTCATACCTCCCTGAGAACACTGAAGCTTTCTTT. This chain joins TRBV19 and TRBJ1-1, with unresolved D. The CDR3 loop spans 17 amino acids. Germline-derived CDR1 and CDR2 are LNHDA and SQIVND (reference sequence). The V and J ends lost 3 bases and 1 base respectively, with 18 bases between them.

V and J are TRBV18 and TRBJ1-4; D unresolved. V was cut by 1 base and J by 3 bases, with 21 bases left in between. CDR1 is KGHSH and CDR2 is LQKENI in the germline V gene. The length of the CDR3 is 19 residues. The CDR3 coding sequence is TGTGCCAGCTCACCACGACCCCAAGGCGGGCCCGGAGCTAATGAAAAACTGTTTTTT. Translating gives CASSPRPQGGPGANEKLFF.

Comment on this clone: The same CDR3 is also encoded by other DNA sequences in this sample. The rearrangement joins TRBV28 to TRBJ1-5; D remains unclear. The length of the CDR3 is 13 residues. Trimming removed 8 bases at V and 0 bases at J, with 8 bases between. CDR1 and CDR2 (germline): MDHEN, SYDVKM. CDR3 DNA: TGTGCCAGCTCATCGTATAGCAATCAGCCCCAGCATTTT. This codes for CASSSYSNQPQHF.

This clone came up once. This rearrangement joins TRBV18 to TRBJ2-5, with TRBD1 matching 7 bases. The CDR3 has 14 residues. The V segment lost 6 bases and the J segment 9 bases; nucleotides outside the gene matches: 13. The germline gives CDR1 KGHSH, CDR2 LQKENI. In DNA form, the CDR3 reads TGTGCCAGCTCGCGATTGCAGGGGGTCGGGGCCCAGTACTTC. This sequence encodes CASSRLQGVGAQYF.